The clone carrying this TCR beta chain was counted once. Its target is not known. This may arise from a read error, as a much more abundant clone is one base away. Clinical symptoms, serum thyroxine, TRAb, thyroid ultrasound and orbital computed tomography established diagnosis. This sample was taken from a study of T cells in Graves' hyperthyroidism and ophthalmopathy. Germline trimming cut 6 bases from V and 4 bases from J; bases unmatched to any gene: 5. CDR3 length equals 13 residues. CDR1 and CDR2 from the germline V gene are MNHEY and SVGEGT. Amplification targeted TCR beta CDR3 regions from RNA transcripts. When the TCR CDR3 underwent first-round RT-PCR, the HTBI primer set was used. TCRdb itself ran the multiplex PCR reads through MiXCR, one entry per CDR3 protein. The sample yields 640,000 or so distinct CDR3 sequences, over 12% seen once. Study conclusions and caveats: Before onset, by a median of approximately 6.2 months, the model predicted ophthalmopathy. Ophthalmopathy was separated from stable hyperthyroidism by a 13 V-J model.

The receptor was isolated from a young woman with Graves' ophthalmopathy. The sequenced sample was blood. The V and J genes are TRBV6-2 or TRBV6-3 and TRBJ2-7; 8 bases are a match to TRBD2. In DNA form, the CDR3 reads TGTGCCAGCAGCTGTAGCGGGGTTTACGAGCAGTACTTC. Protein sequence: CASSCSGVYEQYF.